This T cell receptor beta chain was observed in a study of glioma-infiltrating T cells. Study results and caveats: Only very few CDR3 sequences appeared in both tissue and blood. Above-expected tissue-blood divergence occurred in all gliomas, most in low-grade ones.

TCR alpha and beta CDR3 regions were amplified from RNA using iRepertoire nested multiplex PCR. Tissue mRNA or PBMC total RNA, roughly 100-400 ng, went into one-step reverse transcription and amplification. Via MiXCR, TCRdb re-called the multiplex PCR reads, giving one row per CDR3 protein. The table has 150,000 to 200,000 distinct CDR3 sequences, 32% seen once; the top ten hold just over 20%. The germline gives CDR1 MNHEY, CDR2 SMNVEV (reference sequence). With 3 bases removed from V and 3 bases from J, the gap between germline ends came to 9 bases. The length of the CDR3 is 14 residues. This clonotype was detected many times. No antigen is known for it.

This chain links TRBV27 with TRBJ1-5; a possible D gene is TRBD1 (5 bases). Sequencing was performed on glioma tissue, nonneoplastic brain tissue, or PBMCs (not recorded which). The TCR was taken from a human donor with low-grade glioma or glioblastoma, undergoing nonglioma brain surgery, or in good health (not recorded which). The DNA for the CDR3 is TGTGCCAGCAGTTTCCAGGGACCCAATCAGCCCCAGCATTTT. Amino acid sequence: CASSFQGPNQPQHF.